In this sample, the clone carrying this TCR beta chain turned up a few times. No antigen is known for it. This record belongs to a study of early stage breast cancer tumors. The study, taken as a whole, reports: Comparing each tissue with blood distinguished tumor from normal in 14 of 16 patients.

Some clones are missing from TCRdb's copy, which holds only in-frame ones; the method was immunoSEQ multiplex PCR. The sample consists of some 28,000 clones, about 80% of them appearing once. CDR1 is LNHDA, CDR2 SQIVND, per germline (reference sequence). CDR3 length: 16 residues. V was clipped by 5 bases and J by 5 bases; unmatched bases: 14. The rearrangement uses TRBV19 and TRBJ2-5, with 7 positions matching TRBD2. The receptor was derived from a person between 55 and 70 years old with breast cancer. The sample taken for sequencing was blood. This chain's CDR3 is CASSDFSGRRRETQYF. The CDR3 DNA follows: TGTGCCAGTAGTGACTTTAGCGGGCGCCGGAGGGAGACCCAGTACTTC.